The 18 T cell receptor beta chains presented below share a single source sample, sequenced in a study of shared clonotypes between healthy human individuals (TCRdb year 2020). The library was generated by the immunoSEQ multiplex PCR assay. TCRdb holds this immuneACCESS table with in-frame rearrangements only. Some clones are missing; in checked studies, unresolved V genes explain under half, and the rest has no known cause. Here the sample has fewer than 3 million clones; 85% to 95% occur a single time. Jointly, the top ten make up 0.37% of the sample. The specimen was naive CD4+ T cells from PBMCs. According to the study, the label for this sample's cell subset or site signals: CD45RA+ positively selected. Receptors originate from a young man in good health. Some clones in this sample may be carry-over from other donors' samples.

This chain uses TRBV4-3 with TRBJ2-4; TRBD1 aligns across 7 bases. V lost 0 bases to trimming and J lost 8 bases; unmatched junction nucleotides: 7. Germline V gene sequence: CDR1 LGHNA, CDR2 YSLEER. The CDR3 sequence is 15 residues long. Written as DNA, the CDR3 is TGCGCCAGCAGCCAAGATCATACAGGGGCGGACATTCAGTACTTC. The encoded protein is CASSQDHTGADIQYF.

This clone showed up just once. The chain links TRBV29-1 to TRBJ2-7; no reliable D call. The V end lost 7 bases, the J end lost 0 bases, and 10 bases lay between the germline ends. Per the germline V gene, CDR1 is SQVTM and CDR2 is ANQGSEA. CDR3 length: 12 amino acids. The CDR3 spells CSARVSSYEQYF. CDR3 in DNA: TGCAGCGCTCGGGTGAGCTCCTACGAGCAGTACTTC.

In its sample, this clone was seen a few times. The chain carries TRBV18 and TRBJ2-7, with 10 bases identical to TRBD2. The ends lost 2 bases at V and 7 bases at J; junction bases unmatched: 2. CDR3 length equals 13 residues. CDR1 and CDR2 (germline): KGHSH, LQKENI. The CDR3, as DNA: TGTGCCAGCTCACCAGAGCGGGAGGGGGAGCAGTACTTC. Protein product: CASSPEREGEQYF.

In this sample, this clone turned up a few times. The CDR3 DNA is TGTGCCAGCAGCGTGGGAAGGTCCTCAAACACTGAAGCTTTCTTT. Amino acids: CASSVGRSSNTEAFF. The genes are TRBV9 and TRBJ1-1; unclear D gene. The V gene's germline CDR1 is SGDLS and CDR2 YYNGEE. V shed 2 bases and J shed 2 bases, with 13 bases lying between them. This CDR3 has 15 residues.

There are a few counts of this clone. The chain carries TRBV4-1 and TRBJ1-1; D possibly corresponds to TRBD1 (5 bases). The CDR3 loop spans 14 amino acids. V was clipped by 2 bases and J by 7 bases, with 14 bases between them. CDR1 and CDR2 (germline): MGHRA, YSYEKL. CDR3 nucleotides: TGCGCCAGCAGCCAACCGCCCCGAGGGGATGAAGCTTTCTTT. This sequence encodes CASSQPPRGDEAFF.

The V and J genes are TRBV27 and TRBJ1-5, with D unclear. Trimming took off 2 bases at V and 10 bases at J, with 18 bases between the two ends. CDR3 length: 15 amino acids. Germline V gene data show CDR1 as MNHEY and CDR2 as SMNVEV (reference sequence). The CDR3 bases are TGTGCCAGCAGTTTACGGGGAGGCCAGCACCAACCCCAGCATTTT. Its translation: CASSLRGGQHQPQHF.

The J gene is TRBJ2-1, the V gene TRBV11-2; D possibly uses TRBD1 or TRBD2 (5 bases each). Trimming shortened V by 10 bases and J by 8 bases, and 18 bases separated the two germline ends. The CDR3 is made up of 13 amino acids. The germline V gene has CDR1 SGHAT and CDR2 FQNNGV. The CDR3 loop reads CAIRDGGLDEQFF. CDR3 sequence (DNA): TGTGCCATCCGGGACGGCGGTCTCGATGAGCAGTTCTTC.

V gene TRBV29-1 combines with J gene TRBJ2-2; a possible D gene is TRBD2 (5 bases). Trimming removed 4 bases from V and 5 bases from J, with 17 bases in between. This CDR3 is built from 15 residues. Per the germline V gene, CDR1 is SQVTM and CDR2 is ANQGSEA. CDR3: CSVALAQTGTGELFF. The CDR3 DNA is TGCAGCGTTGCCTTGGCCCAGACGGGGACCGGGGAGCTGTTTTTT.

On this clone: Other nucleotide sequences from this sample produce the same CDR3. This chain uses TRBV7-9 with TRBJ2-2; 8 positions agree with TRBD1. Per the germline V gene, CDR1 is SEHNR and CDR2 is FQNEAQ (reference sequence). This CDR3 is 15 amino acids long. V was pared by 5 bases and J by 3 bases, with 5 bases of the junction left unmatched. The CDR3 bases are TGTGCCAGCAGCCCCAGGGGGCACTACACCGGGGAGCTGTTTTTT. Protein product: CASSPRGHYTGELFF.

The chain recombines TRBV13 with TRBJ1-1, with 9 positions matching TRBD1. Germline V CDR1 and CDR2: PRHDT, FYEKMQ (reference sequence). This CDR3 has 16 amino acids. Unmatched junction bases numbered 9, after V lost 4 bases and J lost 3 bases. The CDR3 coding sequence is TGTGCCAGCAGCTCAATACAGGGGGCATGGGACACTGAAGCTTTCTTT. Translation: CASSSIQGAWDTEAFF.

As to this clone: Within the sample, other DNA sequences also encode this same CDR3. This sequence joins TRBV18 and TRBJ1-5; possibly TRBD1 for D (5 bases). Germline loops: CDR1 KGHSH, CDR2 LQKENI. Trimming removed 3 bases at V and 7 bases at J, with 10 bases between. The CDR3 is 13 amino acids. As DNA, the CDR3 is TGTGCCAGCTCACCGGACATCGGGCAGCCCCAGCATTTT. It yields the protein CASSPDIGQPQHF.

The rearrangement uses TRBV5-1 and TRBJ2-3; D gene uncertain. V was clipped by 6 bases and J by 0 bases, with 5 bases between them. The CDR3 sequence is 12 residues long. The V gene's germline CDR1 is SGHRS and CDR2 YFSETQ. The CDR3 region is CASTASTDTQYF. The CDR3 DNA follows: TGCGCCAGCACCGCTAGCACAGATACGCAGTATTTT.

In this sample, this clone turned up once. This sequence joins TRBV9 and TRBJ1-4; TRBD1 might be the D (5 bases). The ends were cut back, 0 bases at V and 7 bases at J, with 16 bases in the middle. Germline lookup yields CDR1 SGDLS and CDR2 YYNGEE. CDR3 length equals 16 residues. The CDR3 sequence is CASSVVDGAPGEKLFF. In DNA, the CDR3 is TGTGCCAGCAGCGTAGTAGATGGGGCTCCTGGTGAAAAACTGTTTTTT.

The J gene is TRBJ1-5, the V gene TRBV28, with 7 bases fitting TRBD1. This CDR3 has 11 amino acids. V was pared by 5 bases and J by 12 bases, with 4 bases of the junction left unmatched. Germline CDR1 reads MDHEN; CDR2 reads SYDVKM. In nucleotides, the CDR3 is TGTGCCAGCAGTACGGGACAGTTCCAGCATTTT. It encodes CASSTGQFQHF.

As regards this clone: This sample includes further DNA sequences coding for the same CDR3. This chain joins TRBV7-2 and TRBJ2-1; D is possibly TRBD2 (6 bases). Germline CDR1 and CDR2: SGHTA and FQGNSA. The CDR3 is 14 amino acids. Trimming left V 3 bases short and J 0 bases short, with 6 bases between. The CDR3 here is CASSFGGSYNEQFF. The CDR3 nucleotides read TGTGCCAGCAGCTTCGGGGGCTCCTACAATGAGCAGTTCTTC.

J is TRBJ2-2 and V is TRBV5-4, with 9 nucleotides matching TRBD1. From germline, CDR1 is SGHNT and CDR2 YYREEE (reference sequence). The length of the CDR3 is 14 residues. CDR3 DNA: TGTGCAGTGCGGGACAGGGCCGGCACCGGGGAGCTGTTTTTT. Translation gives CAVRDRAGTGELFF.

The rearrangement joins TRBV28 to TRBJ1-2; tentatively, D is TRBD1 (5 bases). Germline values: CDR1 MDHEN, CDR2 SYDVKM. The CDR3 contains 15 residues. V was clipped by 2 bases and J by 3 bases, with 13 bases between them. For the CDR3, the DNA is TGTGCCAGCAGTTTACATGTGGGGCAGGACTATGGCTACACCTTC. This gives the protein CASSLHVGQDYGYTF.

Here the CDR3 DNA reads TGCGCCAGCAGCCAAGATCGGCAGGCGCAGCAGTACTTC. Encoded protein: CASSQDRQAQQYF. The V call is TRBV4-3, the J call TRBJ2-7, with D unclear. Looked up from germline, CDR1 is LGHNA and CDR2 is YSLEER. V was pared by 0 bases and J by 8 bases, with 11 bases between. This CDR3 contains 13 residues.